The clone carrying this T cell receptor (beta chain) has more than one count but fewer than ten. These data belong to a study of blood T cell repertoires in COVID-19. The overall study: There were acute and convalescent COVID-19 samples, and they came from the United States, Italy and Spain. The cDNA or gDNA used as material had been derived from T cells, B-cell-depleted T cells, or PBMCs.

Authors' processing steps: The assay estimated nucleated cells by amplifying reference gene primers. Method: immunoSEQ multiplex PCR; TCRdb's copy keeps in-frame clones and lacks some. The V and J calls and clone size come from that table; D and trimming were worked out from the DNA. Of roughly 250,000 clones listed, approximately 87% were seen once; the top ten hold over 2%. Germline V CDR1 and CDR2: SQVTM, ANQGSEA. V lost 6 bases, J lost 1 base, and 10 bases lay in between. The CDR3 loop spans 12 amino acids. The sequence came from a woman aged 50 to 65 with acute or convalescent COVID-19. V is TRBV29-1 and J is TRBJ2-7; a possible D gene is TRBD2 (6 bases). Specimen: peripheral blood. DNA for the CDR3: TGCAGCGTGATACTAGCTTCCTACGAGCAGTACTTC. Translation: CSVILASYEQYF.